This T cell receptor beta chain appears in the sequencing data of a study of cytomegalovirus exposure and HLA in healthy donors (TCRdb year 2017). Some background on the complete study: In an earlier analysis of about 560 of the donors, less than 350 Gb of sequence data and 117 million unique TCR beta sequences from 150 million to 200 million T cells were reported. HLA typing covered class I and class II loci at four-digit resolution. Genome-wide SNP genotypes for about three fifths of the 666 donors were used in a later genetic analysis, which treated that subset as a discovery cohort. Alongside the repertoire data, information on donor age, sex, ethnicity and CMV serostatus was compiled. An earlier analysis of 587 of the donors used high-throughput TCR beta sequencing to judge whether each TCR beta V gene segment behaved as functional or pseudogenic. Rather than using new phenotypic data, the later analysis identified candidate immune exposures from TCR beta sequences and from how often those sequences occurred across donors. On average, around 240,000 unique TCR beta nucleotide sequences were sequenced per donor among about 400 genotyped donors of the cohort, with about 17% of those sequences being non-productive. An early release covering 550 to 700 HLA-typed donors comprised approximately 300 gigabases of sequencing data and 65 million to 100 million unique TCR sequences. Every repertoire in the discovery cohort had been generated on one and the same sequencing platform. In addition to the first cohort of roughly 670 subjects, a separate validation cohort of 120 different subjects was used. To predict cytomegalovirus infection status, the study combined high-throughput TCR immunosequencing, statistical association of individual TCRs with disease status, and machine learning. The aim of the study was to test whether cataloging public T cell receptors could identify signatures of past pathogen exposure. Four or five DR-DQ haplotypes were handled as single units for association and clustering because linkage in the cohort was strong. A later analysis re-examined previously published TCR beta repertoires from about 700 donors and added high-resolution HLA genotyping to investigate patterns of TCR occurrence. Of the roughly 400 genotyped donors, about 80% fell in the genetic ancestry cluster associated with self-reported Caucasian donors. Typing coverage differed by locus: A, B, C, DRB1 and DQB1 were typed in roughly 620-640 donors, DQA1 in 500 to 550, DPA1 in some 600, and DPB1 in approximately 450. The study profiled the T cell repertoires of around 700 subjects by immunosequencing and related them to cytomegalovirus serostatus. Overall study results and their limits: This cohort had only TCR beta chains sequenced, and the lack of alpha or paired-chain data limited which features could be detected. Because counts were too low, around 17 rarely observed V segments, including chromosome 9 orphons, were left out of the earlier analysis of about 500 of the donors. Most TCR sequences were observed very rarely across donors, whereas some public TCRs were present in many individuals. Because some donors lacked HLA typing at each locus, the association tests relied only on the typed subset. CMV serostatus was the only immune exposure information available for the cohort. Sequencing depth was assumed to be roughly uniform across donors in the presence/absence analyses, though that assumption may not hold. Most CMV-associated TCR beta chains appeared to be HLA-restricted in a later analysis, and the HLA associations seemed to be driven largely by CMV exposure. In an earlier analysis of about 600 of the donors, most TCR beta V segments appeared in productive rearrangements about 90% or about 30% of the time, broadly matching IMGT annotations. Linkage disequilibrium might explain the correlated functional status among segregating V segments, but an unknown experimental factor could not be excluded. Because the 87-base-pair reads could not distinguish some IMGT-functional V segments, including TRBV6-2 and TRBV6-3, those segments were excluded. A cluster of highly shared sequence variants was judged likely to be a technical artifact of the sequencing pipeline. A later analysis associated 16,951 TCR beta sequences with specific HLA alleles at a false discovery rate of 0.05. In a later analysis, several top co-occurrence clusters were reported to appear linked to parvovirus B19, influenza, CMV and Epstein-Barr virus. Strong co-occurrence of HLA alleles, especially DR and DQ, made assigning TCR associations to individual alleles difficult. In a later analysis, HLA-associated TCR beta chains showed more clonal expansion and lower generation probabilities than non-associated chains that were equally common. According to a later analysis, TCR association rates differed among HLA loci, with DRB1 alleles showing the most associated TCRs and HLA-C alleles showing the fewest. Cytomegalovirus status was reported to be diagnosed by the classifier with high specificity and sensitivity in both the original and validation cohorts. A later genetic analysis associated a missense DCLRE1C variant with V-gene and J-gene trimming of TCR beta chains, and an independent cohort replicated the association. A further reported finding was that TCR beta sequences accurately predicted the HLA-A and HLA-B alleles for most subjects in the first cohort. According to a later genetic analysis, donors in an Asian-associated ancestry cluster had fewer N-insertions in productive TCRs than the roughly 660-donor mean. A total of 150 to 200 TCR beta chains were listed by the study as associated with cytomegalovirus. According to the authors, the approach could potentially be generalized to other disease states and immunological phenotypes. Three of the identified cytomegalovirus-associated TCR beta chains were confirmed in vitro to be specific for cytomegalovirus antigens.

In total, 500 to 700 healthy bone marrow donors made up the cohort. At the time of sampling, all cohort members were nominally healthy, though unrecorded immune exposures were likely present. The donor tested CMV seropositive, placing the donor among the roughly 300 seropositive members of the cohort. A peripheral blood sample was collected from each donor, and TCR beta sequencing was performed on peripheral blood mononuclear cells. The Qiagen DNeasy Blood Extraction Kit was used to extract genomic DNA from the blood cell samples. This clone was seen more than once but under ten times. The antigen it recognizes is unknown. Base qualities are missing; no much larger clone stands one base away. The germline V gene specifies SQVTM as CDR1 and ANQGSEA as CDR2. CDR3 length: 14 amino acids, cysteine to phenylalanine. The only DNA kept is the CDR3, 42 bases in frame from the first base. V lost 5 bases and J lost 6 bases; the stretch between them is 16 bases long.

Preparation of the library involved the immunoSEQ multiplex PCR assay. The multiplex PCR relied on a mix of 60 forward primers for TCR Vbeta segments and 13 reverse primers for TCR Jbeta segments. Amplification of the CDR3 region of rearranged TCR beta genes was performed with a multiplex PCR assay on genomic DNA. On the Illumina HiSeq System, the amplified TCR beta libraries were sequenced as 87-base-pair reads. In the paper's pipeline: A later analysis tallied roughly 76 million unique TCR beta chains across the 700 or so repertoires, and 10 million to 11 million of those chains were shared by two or more donors. Raw reads were error-corrected and collapsed into unique sequences by a nearest-neighbor algorithm in which closely related sequences were merged to remove PCR and sequencing errors. To assign V, D and J gene segments, CDR3 sequences were aligned to IMGT reference sequences. Each retained sequence needed at least a six-nucleotide match to both a V gene segment and a J gene segment. A rearrangement counted as productive if the CDR3 had no stop codons and remained in frame with V and J, and every other rearrangement counted as non-productive. Following IMGT convention, CDR3 was defined as the stretch from the second conserved V-encoded cysteine to the conserved J-encoded phenylalanine. Sequences without an unambiguous match to a single V gene segment were excluded from the earlier analysis of over 500 of the donors. In an earlier analysis of 587 of the donors, V segments were called functional above 56.7% productive rearrangements and were called segregating when the between-donor standard deviation exceeded 5%. To diagnose cytomegalovirus status from the catalog of TCR beta chain sequences, a statistical classification framework was built. In a later analysis, V and J genes were assigned by comparing TCR nucleotide sequences against IMGT/GENE-DB human TR gene sequences. The TCRdist pipeline was used in a later analysis to assign CDR3 sequences and most-parsimonious VDJ recombination scenarios. In a later analysis, each TCR beta chain was defined by its CDR3 amino acid sequence together with its V-gene family, and reads lacking a unique V-gene family were excluded. As a way to deal with suspected cross-contamination and a sequencing artifact, a later analysis dropped 500 to 700 nucleotide sequences that were highly shared and had low generation probability. In a later analysis, a clonal expansion index for each public chain was calculated from normalized within-repertoire ranks of inferred template counts. In a later analysis, generation probabilities were computed with a VDJ recombination model fitted to out-of-frame rearrangements, and the resulting probabilities were checked against IGoR. Hypergeometric tests were used in a later analysis to score TCR-TCR, TCR-HLA and TCR-CMV co-occurrence, with a repertoire-size bias correction applied to the TCR pairs. False discovery rates were estimated in a later analysis by permuting HLA or CMV assignments 20 times. In a later analysis, co-occurring TCRs were grouped with DBSCAN, and TCRdist sequence similarity was added when clustering was performed within HLA-allele-positive subsets. Repertoires with fewer than 30,000 or more than 120,000 public chains were left out of co-occurrence clustering, as were about 5 repertoires with anomalous nucleotide sharing. In its TCRdb copy, this immuneACCESS table keeps in-frame sequences only and misses some clones. Where compared with another copy, unresolved V genes explain less than half of these, and the others have no known cause. Clonal size and the V and J genes are those of that table, whereas D and trimming came from the DNA. Across this sample there are about 130,000 clones, with 65% to 80% seen only once. 4.2% of the sample comes from the top ten.

The rearrangement combines TRBV29-1 with TRBJ2-2, with TRBD2 tentatively as D gene (6 bases match). Sequencing used PBMCs. The clonotype was recovered from a male donor in good health and CMV-seropositive. The DNA sequence is TGCAGCGTTTATCCCGGGACTCTCGCCGGGGAGCTGTTTTTT. It codes for CSVYPGTLAGELFF.